The subject of this entry is one T cell receptor (beta chain). The specificity of this receptor is unknown. Base qualities are not recorded, but no much larger clone differs from it by a single base. The trial excluded patients who had a history of autoimmune disease or were on systemic immunosuppression. Peripheral blood for TCR sequencing was collected from all dose cohorts at baseline, on cycle 4 day 1, and on cycle 7 day 1. Samples were obtained from an open-label, multicenter, first-in-human phase I dose-escalation trial of ivuxolimab. Adults with locally advanced or metastatic melanoma, renal cell, hepatocellular, or head and neck squamous cell carcinoma were enrolled in the trial. Before TCR sequencing, CD4+ and CD8+ T cells were separately sorted from peripheral blood. To sequence the TCRbeta CDR3 region, genomic DNA was isolated from the sorted cells. TCRbeta CDR3 regions were sequenced using the immunoSEQ Assay. Imported from immuneACCESS, the table was reduced by TCRdb to in-frame sequences with V and J called. These copies leave out some clones; in studies compared against another copy, an unresolved V gene accounts for under half, and the cause of the remainder is not known. The sample data list roughly 48,000 clones, and about 75% of these were observed just once. The biggest ten clones account for 7.9% of the sample.

Relative to germline, V is missing 5 bases and J is missing 15 bases, with 9 bases of the junction outside any gene match. Its CDR3 holds 12 amino acids, cysteine through phenylalanine. Only the CDR3 DNA stays, 36 bases, in frame from base 1. CDR1 and CDR2 (SGHTA, FQGNSA) derive from the germline V gene. The sample originates from a study of OX40 agonist ivuxolimab in advanced cancers. About the full investigation: The costimulatory receptor OX40 (CD134) was targeted by ivuxolimab, a fully human IgG2 agonistic monoclonal antibody. Intravenous ivuxolimab was administered to patients every 2 weeks at six dose levels: 0.01, 0.1, 0.3, 1.5, 3 and 10 mg/kg. Of the approximately 54 dose-escalation patients, hepatocellular carcinoma was present in roughly 19, melanoma in around 15, renal cell carcinoma in 9 and head and neck cancer in 9. In the dose-escalation cohort, roughly 82% of patients were male, and the mean age was roughly 60 years with a range of roughly 20 to 80. Prior anti-PD-1, anti-PD-L1 or anti-CTLA-4 therapy was permitted, and approximately 40% of dose-escalation patients had received checkpoint inhibitors. Partial responses occurred in three dose-escalation patients: two with cutaneous melanoma and one with hepatocellular carcinoma. Peripheral TCRbeta sequencing was intended to test whether TCR sequence diversity was altered and clonal T-cell expansion was caused by ivuxolimab. The monotherapy dose-escalation portion (N = 52 patients) of the phase I ivuxolimab trial is reported in the paper. General conclusions and limits of the study: Clonal expansion of both CD4+ and CD8+ blood T cells was observed from baseline to week 6 at doses 0.1 to 3.0 mg/kg. In the 0.1-3.0 mg/kg groups, partial responders were among the patients with the lowest normalized peripheral clonal expansion, particularly in CD8+ T cells. After ivuxolimab, CD8+ T cells had more expanded clones than CD4+ T cells on average. Low levels of normalized T-cell clonal expansion were also seen in some patients who did not respond. Which antigens the clonally expanded peripheral T cells were specific for was not determined.

The material was CD4+ or CD8+ T cells sorted from blood, obtained in a trial of the OX40 agonist ivuxolimab. This TCR was sampled from an adult with an advanced solid tumor such as melanoma, head and neck, liver or kidney cancer. This chain is built from TRBV7-2 and TRBJ2-2; 7 of the junction bases match TRBD1. The nucleotides read TGTGCCAGCAGCATAACAGGGGAGAGGGTGTTTTTT. It encodes CASSITGERVFF. This CDR3, with the reference TRBV7-2 and TRBJ2-2 proteins standing in past its ends, gives the full variable domain GAGVSQSPSNKVTEKGKDVELRCDPISGHTALYWYRQSLGQGLEFLIYFQGNSAPDKSGLPSDRFSAERTGGSVSTLTIQRTQQEDSAVYLCASSITGERVFFGEGSRLTVL.